This TCR beta chain was documented in a study of T-cell reconstitution after alpha-beta-depleted transplantation in children. Germline trimming cut 4 bases from V and 6 bases from J; bases unmatched to any gene: 15. The CDR3 totals 17 residues. CDR1 and CDR2 from the germline V gene are SQVTM and ANQGSEA. Unique molecular identifiers featured in how the TCRbeta library was prepared. TCRdb reprocessed the PCR reads via MiXCR and lists one record per CDR3 protein. Of more than 60,000 distinct CDR3 sequences listed, around 6.6% are singletons. This clonotype was observed at least ten times. The sample was PBMCs from the stem cell graft donor, taken from the stem cell graft. The chain couples TRBV29-1 to TRBJ2-4, with 10 bases lining up with TRBD1. The receptor comes from a human donor who donated a stem cell graft to a child with acute lymphoblastic leukemia. CDR3: CSVVRPGQGRGGNIQYF. As DNA, the CDR3 is TGCAGCGTTGTTCGCCCGGGACAGGGGCGCGGGGGAAACATTCAGTACTTC.